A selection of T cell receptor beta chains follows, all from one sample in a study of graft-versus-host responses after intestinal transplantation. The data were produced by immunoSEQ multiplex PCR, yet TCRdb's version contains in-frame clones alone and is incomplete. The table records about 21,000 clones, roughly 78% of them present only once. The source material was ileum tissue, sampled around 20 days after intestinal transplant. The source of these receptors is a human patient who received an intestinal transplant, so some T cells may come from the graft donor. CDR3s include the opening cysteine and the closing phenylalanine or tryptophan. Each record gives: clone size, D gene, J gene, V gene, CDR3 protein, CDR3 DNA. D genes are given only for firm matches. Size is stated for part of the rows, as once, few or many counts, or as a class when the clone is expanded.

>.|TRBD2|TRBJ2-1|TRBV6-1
CASSGAAGERNEQFF
TGTGCCAGCTCTGGGGCAGCGGGAGAAAGAAATGAGCAGTTCTTC
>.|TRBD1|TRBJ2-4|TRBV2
CASSGGQGGFIQYF
TGTGCCAGCAGCGGAGGACAGGGGGGGTTCATTCAGTACTTC
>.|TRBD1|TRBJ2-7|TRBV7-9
CASSLGTGGQYF
TGTGCCAGCAGCTTAGGGACAGGAGGGCAGTACTTC
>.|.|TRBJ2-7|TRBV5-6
CASSLGRSSYEQYF
TGTGCCAGCAGCTTGGGGCGGAGCTCCTACGAGCAGTACTTC
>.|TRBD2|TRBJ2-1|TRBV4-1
CASSQVMRLALDEQFF
TGCGCCAGCAGCCAAGTGATGAGACTAGCTCTCGATGAGCAGTTCTTC
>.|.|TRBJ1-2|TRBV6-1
CASSGALDAIYGYTF
TGTGCCAGCAGTGGAGCCTTAGATGCGATCTATGGCTACACCTTC
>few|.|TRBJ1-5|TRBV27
CASSFTAGYRPQHF
TGTGCCAGCAGTTTTACGGCAGGGTATCGGCCCCAGCATTTT
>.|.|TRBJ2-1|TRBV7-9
CASSLAISAASSLQFF
TGTGCCAGCAGCTTAGCAATTTCTGCCGCCTCGAGTTTGCAGTTCTTC
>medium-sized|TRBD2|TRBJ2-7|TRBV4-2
CASSQELAGAPYEQYF
TGTGCCAGCAGCCAAGAACTAGCGGGAGCCCCCTACGAGCAGTACTTC
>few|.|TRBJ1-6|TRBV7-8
CASSLGGQNSPLHF
TGTGCCAGCAGCTTAGGTGGACAGAATTCACCCCTCCACTTT
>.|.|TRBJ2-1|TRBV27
CASSRMAGIFNEQFF
TGTGCCAGCAGTCGCATGGCGGGAATATTTAATGAGCAGTTCTTC
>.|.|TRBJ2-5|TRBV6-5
CASSSGPQGTQYF
TGTGCCAGCAGTTCCGGTCCCCAGGGGACCCAGTACTTC
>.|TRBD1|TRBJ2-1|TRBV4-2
CASSQGGTGGNEQFF
TGTGCCAGCAGCCAAGGGGGGACAGGGGGCAATGAGCAGTTCTTC
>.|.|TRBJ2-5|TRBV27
CASSSPPWEQYF
TGTGCCAGCAGTTCCCCTCCGTGGGAGCAGTACTTC
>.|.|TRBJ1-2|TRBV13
CASSLEPGYYGYTF
TGTGCCAGCAGCTTAGAGCCAGGGTACTATGGCTACACCTTC
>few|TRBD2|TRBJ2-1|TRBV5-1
CASSLWTSGAYNEQFF
TGCGCCAGCAGCCTGTGGACTAGCGGGGCCTACAATGAGCAGTTCTTC
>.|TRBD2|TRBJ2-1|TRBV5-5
CASSLALAGGAPSYNEQFF
TGTGCCAGCAGCTTGGCCTTAGCGGGAGGGGCCCCTTCCTACAATGAGCAGTTCTTC
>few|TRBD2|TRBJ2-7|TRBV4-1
CASSQDPRGGSYEQYF
TGCGCCAGCAGCCAAGACCCCCGCGGGGGATCCTACGAGCAGTACTTC
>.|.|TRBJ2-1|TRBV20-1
CSVNSNEQFF
TGCAGTGTTAACAGCAATGAGCAGTTCTTC
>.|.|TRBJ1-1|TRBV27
CASSLVVNTEAFF
TGTGCCAGCAGTCTTGTCGTGAACACTGAAGCTTTCTTT
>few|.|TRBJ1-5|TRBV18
CASSPAVNQPQHF
TGTGCCAGCTCACCGGCTGTCAATCAGCCCCAGCATTTT
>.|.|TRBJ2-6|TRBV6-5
CASSPLHYGANVLTF
TGTGCCAGCAGTCCACTTCACTATGGGGCCAACGTCCTGACTTTC
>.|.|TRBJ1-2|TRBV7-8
CASSFSAEGFGYTF
TGTGCCAGCAGCTTTTCTGCCGAGGGTTTCGGCTACACCTTC
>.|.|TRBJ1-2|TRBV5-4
CASSLQWGLNYGYTF
TGTGCCAGCAGCTTGCAGTGGGGGCTTAACTATGGCTACACCTTC
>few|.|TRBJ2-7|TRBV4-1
CASSQDLDEQYF
TGCGCCAGCAGCCAAGATTTAGACGAGCAGTACTTC
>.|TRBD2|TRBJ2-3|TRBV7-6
CASSIQVAGGTPSTDTQYF
TGTGCCAGCAGCATCCAAGTAGCGGGGGGTACCCCTAGCACAGATACGCAGTATTTT
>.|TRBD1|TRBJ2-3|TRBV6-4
CASSGTGSTDTQYF
TGTGCCAGCAGTGGGACAGGCAGCACAGATACGCAGTATTTT
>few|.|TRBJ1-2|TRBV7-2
CASSLGPTGFYGYTF
TGTGCCAGCAGCTTAGGGCCTACAGGGTTCTATGGCTACACCTTC
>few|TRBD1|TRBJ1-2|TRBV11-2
CASSLGTGGTGIGYTF
TGTGCCAGCAGCTTAGGGACTGGGGGGACAGGGATTGGCTACACCTTC
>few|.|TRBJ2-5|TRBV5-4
CASSPQIQETQYF
TGTGCCAGCAGCCCCCAGATACAAGAGACCCAGTACTTC
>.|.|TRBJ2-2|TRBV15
CATSRDKNTGELFF
TGTGCCACCAGCAGAGATAAGAACACCGGGGAGCTGTTTTTT
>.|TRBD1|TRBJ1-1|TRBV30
CAWDRVGDTEAFF
TGTGCCTGGGACAGGGTCGGGGACACTGAAGCTTTCTTT
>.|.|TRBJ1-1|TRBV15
CATSRDHGGEAFF
TGTGCCACCAGCAGAGATCACGGGGGTGAAGCTTTCTTT
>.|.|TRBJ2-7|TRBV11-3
CASSSPPGIEQYF
TGTGCCAGCAGCTCGCCCCCCGGGATTGAGCAGTACTTC
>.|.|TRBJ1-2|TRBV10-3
CAISQGIGWDYGYTF
TGTGCCATCAGCCAGGGTATCGGTTGGGACTATGGCTACACCTTC
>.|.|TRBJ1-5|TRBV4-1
CASSQGWTEYSNQPQHF
TGCGCCAGCAGCCAAGGTTGGACTGAGTATAGCAATCAGCCCCAGCATTTT
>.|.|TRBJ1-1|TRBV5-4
CASSLALNTEAFF
TGTGCCAGCAGCTTAGCTTTGAACACTGAAGCTTTCTTT
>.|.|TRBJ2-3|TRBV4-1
CASSQGIWKRFTDTQYF
TGCGCCAGCAGCCAAGGAATCTGGAAGCGGTTCACAGATACGCAGTATTTT
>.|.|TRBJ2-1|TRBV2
CASKRLVPNEQFF
TGTGCCAGCAAGAGGCTAGTTCCCAATGAGCAGTTCTTC
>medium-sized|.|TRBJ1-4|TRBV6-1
CASSERRGGANEKLFF
TGTGCCAGCAGTGAAAGGAGGGGGGGAGCTAATGAAAAACTGTTTTTT
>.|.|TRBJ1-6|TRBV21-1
CASSKACSALERGWYLHF
TGTGCCAGCAGCAAAGCGTGTTCCGCGCTCGAAAGGGGATGGTACCTCCACTTT
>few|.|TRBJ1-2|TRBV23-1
CASSRDFYGYTF
TGCGCCAGCAGCCGGGATTTCTATGGCTACACCTTC
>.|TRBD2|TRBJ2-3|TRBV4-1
CASSAVPGGGKRAQYF
TGCGCCAGCAGCGCAGTACCGGGGGGGGGCAAGAGGGCGCAGTATTTT
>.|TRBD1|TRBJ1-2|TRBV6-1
CASSRGTAYGYTF
TGTGCCAGCAGTCGGGGGACAGCCTATGGCTACACCTTC
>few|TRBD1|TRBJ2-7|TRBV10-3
CAITGTGLREQYF
TGTGCCATCACTGGGACAGGTCTTCGGGAGCAGTACTTC
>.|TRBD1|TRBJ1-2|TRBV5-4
CASSQVTGANYGYTF
TGTGCCAGCAGCCAAGTGACAGGGGCGAACTATGGCTACACCTTC
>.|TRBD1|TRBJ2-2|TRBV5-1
CASSLPRDRASMNTGELFF
TGCGCCAGCAGCTTACCCCGGGACAGGGCGTCAATGAACACCGGGGAGCTGTTTTTT
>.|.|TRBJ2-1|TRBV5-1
CASSPRSKFSYNEQFF
TGCGCCAGCAGCCCCCGGTCCAAGTTCTCCTACAATGAGCAGTTCTTC
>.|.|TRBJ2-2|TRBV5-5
CASSSGQTGELFF
TGTGCCAGCAGCTCAGGACAAACCGGGGAGCTGTTTTTT